This T cell receptor (beta chain) was sequenced for a study of response to subunit inactivated influenza vaccine. TCRdb re-analysed the RT-PCR reads in MiXCR, keeping a single row per CDR3 protein. The repertoire holds more than 400,000 distinct CDR3 sequences, with approximately 7.2% as singletons. Findings and limits, study-wide: The study's authors posited that every seasonal influenza vaccination enlists few new T cells.

Regarding this clonotype: Its antigen is undetermined.

The CDR3 covers 12 residues. Germline V gene data show CDR1 as MDHEN and CDR2 as SYDVKM. V dropped 3 bases and J dropped 5 bases, with 7 bases sitting between them. The V gene is TRBV28, the J gene TRBJ1-1, with D unresolved. The origin of this receptor is a man aged 50-75 years who received an inactivated influenza vaccine. This material consisted of PBMCs from blood, taken less than 30 months after vaccination. CDR3 protein: CASSLVRTEAFF. For the CDR3, the DNA is TGTGCCAGCAGTTTGGTCAGGACTGAAGCTTTCTTT.